This note documents a single T cell receptor beta chain sequence. This sample was included in a study of OX40 agonist ivuxolimab in advanced cancers. Study-wide background: With ivuxolimab, an agonistic anti-OX40 (CD134) antibody, patients were treated.

This CDR3 spans 14 amino acids. Germline V gives CDR1 SGHTA, CDR2 FQGNSA. The V end lost 7 bases, the J end lost 5 bases, and 17 bases lay between the germline ends. Clones were sequenced by immunoSEQ multiplex PCR, and TCRdb holds only the in-frame ones, with some missing. Among more than 60,000 clones, about nine tenths were seen once, and the ten largest hold 0.3% to 0.45%. The clonotype was recovered from an adult with an advanced solid tumor such as melanoma, head and neck, liver or kidney cancer. The sample was CD4+ or CD8+ T cells sorted from blood, taken in a trial of the OX40 agonist ivuxolimab. The rearrangement links TRBV7-2 to TRBJ2-5, with D possibly being TRBD2 (7 bases). CDR3 protein: CASTVGGASETQYF. CDR3 in DNA: TGTGCCAGCACCGTGGGGGGGGCTTCGGAGACCCAGTACTTC.